This T cell receptor (beta chain) originates from a study of blood T cell repertoires in COVID-19. The overall study: Sample material is recorded as cDNA or gDNA derived from T cells, B-cell-depleted T cells, or PBMCs.

There are a few counts of this clone. After removal of 5 bases from V and 3 bases from J, the junction contained 8 bases not matched to a gene. Germline assignment: CDR1 MNHEY and CDR2 SMNVEV (reference sequence). There are 16 residues in the CDR3. Using immunoSEQ multiplex PCR, the repertoire was profiled, and TCRdb retains in-frame clones only, with some absent. The sample consists of about 76,000 clones, approximately 80% of them appearing once. The rearrangement uses TRBV27 and TRBJ2-1; 9 bases are a match to TRBD2. What was sequenced was peripheral blood. The clonotype originates from a human donor in a cohort sampled during active COVID-19. CDR3 loop: CASSLPGTSFYNEQFF. Here the CDR3 DNA reads TGTGCCAGCAGTCTACCCGGGACTAGCTTCTACAATGAGCAGTTCTTC.